The text below deals with one T cell receptor beta chain. Its antigen is currently not known. The sample holds no much larger clone one base away, and base qualities are not on file. The data were obtained in a study of OX40 agonist ivuxolimab in advanced cancers. With respect to the entire study: The costimulatory receptor OX40 (CD134) was targeted by ivuxolimab, a fully human IgG2 agonistic monoclonal antibody. Intravenous ivuxolimab was administered to patients every 2 weeks at six dose levels: 0.01, 0.1, 0.3, 1.5, 3 and 10 mg/kg. Of the roughly 51 dose-escalation patients, hepatocellular carcinoma was present in some 19, melanoma in roughly 15, renal cell carcinoma in 9 and head and neck cancer in 9. In the dose-escalation cohort, more than 75% of patients were male, and the mean age was roughly 60 years, with a range of 23 to 79. Prior anti-PD-1, anti-PD-L1 or anti-CTLA-4 therapy was permitted, and checkpoint inhibitors had been received by 40% to 50% of dose-escalation patients. Partial responses occurred in three dose-escalation patients: two with cutaneous melanoma and one with hepatocellular carcinoma. Peripheral TCRbeta sequencing aimed to test whether ivuxolimab altered TCR sequence diversity and caused clonal T-cell expansion. The monotherapy dose-escalation portion (N ≈ 52 patients) of the phase I ivuxolimab trial is reported in the paper.

To sequence the TCRbeta CDR3 region, genomic DNA was isolated from the sorted cells. The immunoSEQ Assay was used for sequencing of TCRbeta CDR3 regions. In its TCRdb copy, this immuneACCESS table keeps in-frame sequences only and misses some clones. Where compared with another copy, unresolved V genes explain less than half of these, and the others have no known cause. Within this sample are about 64,000 clones, with roughly 90% of them counted one time only. The ten largest clones represent over 2.5% of the sample. The trial excluded patients who had a history of autoimmune disease or were on systemic immunosuppression. In every dose cohort, peripheral blood was drawn for TCR sequencing at baseline, cycle 4 day 1, and cycle 7 day 1. The samples were drawn from a first-in-human, open-label, multicenter phase I dose-escalation trial of ivuxolimab. Adults with locally advanced or metastatic melanoma, renal cell, hepatocellular, or head and neck squamous cell carcinoma were enrolled in the trial. Before TCR sequencing, CD4+ and CD8+ T cells were separately sorted from peripheral blood.

The paper as a whole reports these results and caveats: On average, CD8+ T cells showed more expanded clones than CD4+ T cells after ivuxolimab. Clonal expansion of both CD4+ and CD8+ blood T cells was observed from baseline to week 6 at doses 0.1 to 3.0 mg/kg. Low levels of normalized T-cell clonal expansion were also seen in some nonresponding patients. The antigen specificity of the clonally expanded peripheral T cells was not determined. In partial responders in the 0.1-3.0 mg/kg groups, normalized peripheral clonal expansion was found to be among the lowest, especially among CD8+ T cells.

V ends up 4 bases short and J 3 bases short, with an unmatched junction base count of 3. CDR1 and CDR2 are drawn from the germline V gene: SGHVS, FQNEAQ. The CDR3 has 13 amino acids, counting the end cysteine and phenylalanine. The DNA shown is the 39-base CDR3, in frame from base 1. The sequence was obtained from an adult with an advanced solid tumor such as melanoma, head and neck, liver or kidney cancer. The starting material was CD4+ or CD8+ T cells sorted from blood, obtained in a trial of the OX40 agonist ivuxolimab. The rearranged segments are TRBV7-8 and TRBJ2-7; TRBD1 lines up with 7 middle nucleotides. The DNA reads as follows: TGTGCCAGCAGCTGGGGACAGAGCTACGAGCAGTACTTC. Its amino acids are CASSWGQSYEQYF.